These 30 T cell receptor beta chains were all obtained from the same sample, sequenced in a study of long-term antiretroviral therapy in people with HIV. This was the immunoSEQ v3.0 assay at survey level. Profiled with immunoSEQ multiplex PCR; TCRdb holds only in-frame clones, not every one. The table lists more than 30,000 clones, around four fifths of them singletons. Sequenced here: unsorted PBMCs, sampled 0.4 years before starting antiretroviral therapy. The source is a man in his late teens or twenties with HIV.

This chain uses TRBV7-6 with TRBJ2-7; D uncertain. This CDR3 has 14 amino acids. Germline CDR1 and CDR2: SGHVS and FNYEAQ. The V gene lost 5 bases and the J gene lost 3 bases, with 14 bases spanning the gap. In nucleotides, the CDR3 is TGTGCCAGCAGCCGACCCGACTCCGACTACGAGCAGTACTTC. It yields the protein CASSRPDSDYEQYF.

The rearrangement joins TRBV5-1 to TRBJ2-1; 8 positions match TRBD1. Trimming at V came to 4 bases and at J to 3 bases, leaving 3 bases not matched to a gene. In germline, CDR1 is SGHRS, CDR2 YFSETQ. This CDR3 is 14 amino acids long. CDR3 sequence reads: CASSPDRGYNEQFF. The CDR3 nucleotides read TGCGCCAGCAGCCCAGACAGGGGCTACAATGAGCAGTTCTTC.

The chain carries TRBV6-5 and TRBJ2-3, with D maybe TRBD2 (6 bases). There are 14 residues in the CDR3. Germline loops: CDR1 MNHEY, CDR2 SVGAGI. V was trimmed by 2 bases and J by 4 bases, leaving 10 bases between them. This CDR3 is CASSYGGAADTQYF. DNA of the CDR3: TGTGCCAGCAGTTACGGAGGGGCCGCAGATACGCAGTATTTT.

This clone showed up just a few times. V gene TRBV6-5 combines with J gene TRBJ2-7, with a tentative D call TRBD2 (5 bases). The CDR3 extends over 12 amino acids. Looked up from germline, CDR1 is MNHEY and CDR2 is SVGAGI. V was shortened by 6 bases and J by 3 bases, with 9 bases between the two germline ends. CDR3 region: CASRPLGYEQYF. As DNA, the CDR3 is TGTGCCAGCAGACCACTAGGCTACGAGCAGTACTTC.

The genes are TRBV6-6 and TRBJ2-3, with 8 bases aligning to TRBD1. Trimming at V came to 0 bases and at J to 4 bases, leaving 3 bases not matched to a gene. The germline gives CDR1 MNHNY, CDR2 SVGAGI (reference sequence). This CDR3 region has 15 residues. DNA for the CDR3: TGTGCCAGCAGTTACTCCTTGGACAGGGCAGATACGCAGTATTTT. Translating gives CASSYSLDRADTQYF.

The gene calls are TRBV7-9 and TRBJ1-1; the D gene is possibly TRBD1 (6 bases). Deletions cut 2 bases from V and 2 bases from J, with 15 bases between. Germline V gene data show CDR1 as SEHNR and CDR2 as FQNEAQ (reference sequence). The CDR3 has 16 residues. CDR3 residues: CASSLPRGTRNTEAFF. The CDR3 DNA follows: TGTGCCAGCAGCTTACCCCGCGGGACACGCAACACTGAAGCTTTCTTT. Together with reference TRBV7-9 and TRBJ1-1, the CDR3 gives the full variable domain: DTGVSQNPRHKITKRGQNVTFRCDPISEHNRLYWYRQTLGQGPEFLTYFQNEAQLEKSRLLSDRFSAERPKGSFSTLEIQRTEQGDSAMYLCASSLPRGTRNTEAFFGQGTRLTVV.

The genes are TRBV5-5 and TRBJ1-4; TRBD1 matches at 7 bases. Looked up from germline, CDR1 is SGHKS and CDR2 is YYEKEE (reference sequence). The CDR3 spans 15 residues. The V and J ends lost 0 bases and 6 bases, in that order; junction bases with no gene match: 5. CDR3 protein: CASSLASDRDEKLFF. Here the CDR3 DNA reads TGTGCCAGCAGCTTGGCCTCTGACAGGGATGAAAAACTGTTTTTT.

V and J are TRBV28 and TRBJ2-5; D is perhaps TRBD2 (5 bases). Between the trimmed V and J ends, which lost 3 bases and 2 bases, there was a span of 16 bases. CDR3 length: 16 residues. Germline lookup yields CDR1 MDHEN and CDR2 SYDVKM. In DNA, the CDR3 is TGTGCCAGCAGTTTCGCGGTGGCGGGTGGACAAGAGACCCAGTACTTC. Translating it yields CASSFAVAGGQETQYF.

The J gene is TRBJ2-5, the V gene TRBV5-1; 10 nucleotides match TRBD2. The V gene end was trimmed by 0 bases and the J gene end by 6 bases; junction bases not matched to a gene: 8. Germline assignment: CDR1 SGHRS and CDR2 YFSETQ. There are 16 residues in the CDR3. The CDR3 sequence: CASSLVYQRGGQTQYF. Written as DNA, the CDR3 is TGCGCCAGCAGCTTGGTTTACCAGCGGGGGGGACAGACCCAGTACTTC. Based on the CDR3 plus reference TRBV5-1 and TRBJ2-5, the full variable domain is KAGVTQTPRYLIKTRGQQVTLSCSPISGHRSVSWYQQTPGQGLQFLFEYFSETQRNKGNFPGRFSGRQFSNSRSEMNVSTLELGDSALYLCASSLVYQRGGQTQYFGPGTRLLVL.

The CDR3: CASSRWRGGPNEQFF. The CDR3 DNA reads as TGTGCCAGCTCACGGTGGAGGGGTGGGCCCAATGAGCAGTTCTTC. The V gene is TRBV18, the J gene TRBJ2-1; perhaps TRBD2 as D (6 bases). This CDR3 comprises 15 residues. The germline V gene encodes CDR1 KGHSH and CDR2 LQKENI. Between the trimmed V and J ends, which lost 4 bases and 6 bases, there was a span of 16 bases.

The genes are TRBV6-5 and TRBJ2-7, with D possibly being TRBD2 (5 bases). CDR3 length: 13 residues. Germline loops: CDR1 MNHEY, CDR2 SVGAGI. Trimming stripped 5 bases from V and 5 bases from J, with 13 bases between. CDR3 coding DNA: TGTGCCAGCAGTCCCGGGAACCCCGACGAGCAGTACTTC. Translating it yields CASSPGNPDEQYF.

V is TRBV29-1 and J is TRBJ2-5, with D perhaps matching TRBD1 (5 bases). The CDR3 contains 14 residues. Trimming removed 3 bases from V and 4 bases from J, with 15 bases in between. Germline V lookup: CDR1 SQVTM, CDR2 ANQGSEA. The CDR3: CSVEYRGQGETQYF. CDR3 sequence (DNA): TGCAGCGTTGAGTATCGCGGCCAGGGAGAGACCCAGTACTTC.

The table lists this clone with a count of one. The V gene is TRBV6-5, the J gene TRBJ1-4; tentatively, D is TRBD1 (5 bases). The CDR3 has 15 residues. V dropped 0 bases and J dropped 4 bases, with 9 bases sitting between them. CDR1 and CDR2 from the germline V gene are MNHEY and SVGAGI. The CDR3 DNA sequence: TGTGCCAGCAGTTACTCCGGGAGGGGTAATGAAAAACTGTTTTTT. It yields the protein CASSYSGRGNEKLFF.

The rearrangement links TRBV27 to TRBJ1-2; unclear D gene. Germline assignment: CDR1 MNHEY and CDR2 SMNVEV (reference sequence). The ends were cut back, 3 bases at V and 4 bases at J, with 9 bases in the middle. The CDR3 contains 13 residues. CDR3 residues: CASSFTQAYGYTF. The CDR3 DNA follows: TGTGCCAGCAGTTTTACGCAGGCCTATGGCTACACCTTC.

As concerns this clone: Other DNA sequences from this sample encode an identical CDR3 as well. For the CDR3, the DNA is TGTGCCAGCAGCTTGGGGTATAGCAATCAGCCCCAGCATTTT. It translates to CASSLGYSNQPQHF. The gene calls are TRBV5-6 and TRBJ1-5; unclear D gene. From germline, CDR1 is SGHDT and CDR2 YYEEEE. Trimming took 0 bases from V and 0 from J, leaving 4 bases between them. The CDR3 has 14 residues.

The rearrangement uses TRBV11-2 and TRBJ1-1, with a possible D match to TRBD1 (5 bases). V was trimmed by 1 base and J by 1 base, leaving 10 bases between them. Germline CDR1 reads SGHAT; CDR2 reads FQNNGV. This CDR3 is built from 15 residues. CDR3 region: CASSLVGRKNTEAFF. The DNA for the CDR3 is TGTGCCAGCAGCTTAGTGGGACGAAAGAACACTGAAGCTTTCTTT.

CDR3 in amino acids: CASSAGQAPYYEQYF. The CDR3 nucleotides are TGTGCCAGCAGCGCGGGACAGGCGCCGTACTACGAGCAGTACTTC. The chain is built from TRBV9 and TRBJ2-7; 8 bases match TRBD1. Looked up from germline, CDR1 is SGDLS and CDR2 is YYNGEE. V trimming: 3 bases; J trimming: 3 bases; junction bases outside the gene matches: 8. The CDR3 loop spans 15 amino acids.

The chain joins TRBV19 to TRBJ2-3; 11 bases match TRBD1. The ends lost 4 bases at V and 5 bases at J; junction bases unmatched: 5. Germline V CDR1 and CDR2: LNHDA, SQIVND (reference sequence). The CDR3 consists of 15 residues. The CDR3 region is CASSRGQGAQDTQYF. CDR3 sequence (DNA): TGTGCCAGTAGTAGAGGACAGGGGGCTCAAGATACGCAGTATTTT. The variable domain in full, with the rest retrieved from reference TRBV19 and TRBJ2-3, is DGGITQSPKYLFRKEGQNVTLSCEQNLNHDAMYWYRQDPGQGLRLIYYSQIVNDFQKGDIAEGYSVSREKKESFPLTVTSAQKNPTAFYLCASSRGQGAQDTQYFGPGTRLTVL.

This chain connects TRBV5-5 to TRBJ1-2, with 7 nucleotides matching TRBD1. This CDR3 spans 13 amino acids. Germline lookup yields CDR1 SGHKS and CDR2 YYEKEE (reference sequence). With 4 bases clipped from V and 2 bases from J, the junction kept 2 bases outside the gene matches. DNA of the CDR3: TGTGCCAGCAGCCAGACAGGGAACTATGGCTACACCTTC. Translated, it gives CASSQTGNYGYTF.

V usage is TRBV7-2 and J usage is TRBJ2-3, with 9 bases aligning to TRBD2. V lost 5 bases and J lost 3; bases outside the gene matches: 9. There are 16 residues in the CDR3. Germline values: CDR1 SGHTA, CDR2 FQGNSA. CDR3 DNA sequence: TGTGCCAGCAGCGGCTATTTGCGGGGGGGGACAGATACGCAGTATTTT. This codes for CASSGYLRGGTDTQYF.

In DNA, the CDR3 is TGTGCCAGCAGCTTGGACGGGAGGGCCGACACAGATACGCAGTATTTT. Translating it yields CASSLDGRADTDTQYF. This sequence joins TRBV5-4 and TRBJ2-3; TRBD2 matches at 8 bases. This CDR3 region has 16 residues. After removal of 0 bases from V and 2 bases from J, the junction contained 5 bases not matched to a gene. The germline gives CDR1 SGHNT, CDR2 YYREEE (reference sequence). The entire variable domain, with the rest obtained from reference TRBV5-4 and TRBJ2-3, is as follows: ETGVTQSPTHLIKTRGQQVTLRCSSQSGHNTVSWYQQALGQGPQFIFQYYREEENGRGNFPPRFSGLQFPNYSSELNVNALELDDSALYLCASSLDGRADTDTQYFGPGTRLTVL.

This clone has only a few counts. CDR3 sequence (DNA): TGTGCCAGCAGCCAATGGACTAGCGGGGCGACAGATACGCAGTATTTT. It codes for CASSQWTSGATDTQYF. V and J are TRBV7-2 and TRBJ2-3; TRBD2 matches at 12 bases. CDR3 size: 16 residues. CDR1 is SGHTA, CDR2 FQGNSA, per germline. Trimming cost V 5 bases and J 3 bases; bases outside gene matches: 6.

The rearrangement links TRBV19 to TRBJ1-1; D uncertain. The V end was cut by 2 bases, the J end by 4 bases, with 11 bases between. CDR1 is LNHDA and CDR2 is SQIVND in the germline V gene (reference sequence). This CDR3 is 14 amino acids long. CDR3 coding DNA: TGTGCCAGTAGTATAACACCCTTAACCACTGAAGCTTTCTTT. This sequence encodes CASSITPLTTEAFF. Looking up the rest from reference TRBV19 and TRBJ1-1 gives the full variable domain: DGGITQSPKYLFRKEGQNVTLSCEQNLNHDAMYWYRQDPGQGLRLIYYSQIVNDFQKGDIAEGYSVSREKKESFPLTVTSAQKNPTAFYLCASSITPLTTEAFFGQGTRLTVV.

The CDR3 region is CASSYSVTGAGELFF. Here the CDR3 DNA reads TGTGCCAGCAGTTACTCGGTTACCGGGGCCGGGGAGCTGTTTTTT. The V call is TRBV6-5, the J call TRBJ2-2; a possible D gene is TRBD2 (5 bases). The CDR3 is made up of 15 amino acids. Germline V gene lookup returns CDR1 MNHEY and CDR2 SVGAGI. Trimming shortened V by 0 bases and J by 6 bases, and 11 bases separated the two germline ends.

The J gene is TRBJ2-1, the V gene TRBV7-9; 7 nucleotides match TRBD1. This CDR3 contains 14 residues. Trimming removed 3 bases from V and 6 bases from J; junction bases left unmatched: 5. Germline V gene sequence: CDR1 SEHNR, CDR2 FQNEAQ (reference sequence). The CDR3 nucleotides read TGTGCCAGCAGCTTGCGACAGGGCGGCAATGAGCAGTTCTTC. Translated: CASSLRQGGNEQFF. The variable domain in full, with the rest retrieved from reference TRBV7-9 and TRBJ2-1, is DTGVSQNPRHKITKRGQNVTFRCDPISEHNRLYWYRQTLGQGPEFLTYFQNEAQLEKSRLLSDRFSAERPKGSFSTLEIQRTEQGDSAMYLCASSLRQGGNEQFFGPGTRLTVL.

The rearrangement uses TRBV6-5 and TRBJ2-7, with 7 bases that match TRBD2. CDR1 MNHEY and CDR2 SVGAGI come from the germline V gene. The V gene end was trimmed by 2 bases and the J gene end by 5 bases; junction bases not matched to a gene: 9. The CDR3 runs to 15 residues. The CDR3 DNA reads as TGTGCCAGCAGTTACGGGACTGGGGGGGGGAACGAGCAGTACTTC. It yields the protein CASSYGTGGGNEQYF.

The rearrangement links TRBV19 to TRBJ1-5, with D maybe TRBD1 (6 bases). Trimming took off 5 bases at V and 3 bases at J, with 11 bases between the two ends. The germline gives CDR1 LNHDA, CDR2 SQIVND (reference sequence). CDR3 size: 14 residues. The CDR3 here is CASSPRGLNQPQHF. Written as DNA, the CDR3 is TGTGCCAGTAGTCCACGGGGGCTCAATCAGCCCCAGCATTTT.

The rearrangement joins TRBV7-9 to TRBJ2-1, with 7 bases that match TRBD2. CDR1 and CDR2 from the germline V gene are SEHNR and FQNEAQ (reference sequence). V was clipped by 6 bases and J by 2 bases; unmatched bases: 7. The CDR3 covers 15 residues. For the CDR3, the DNA is TGTGCCAGCAGTTGGAGGCTAGCGGCCTACAATGAGCAGTTCTTC. Translated: CASSWRLAAYNEQFF.

The chain links TRBV28 to TRBJ2-1, with a possible D match to TRBD1 (6 bases). Germline V gene lookup returns CDR1 MDHEN and CDR2 SYDVKM. V was pared by 4 bases and J by 10 bases, with 11 bases between. The CDR3 sequence is 12 residues long. The CDR3 DNA reads as TGTGCCAGCAGTTACCTAGGACAGGAGCAGTTCTTC. Residues: CASSYLGQEQFF.

The rearrangement links TRBV7-8 to TRBJ1-4; D is undetermined. V was cut by 4 bases and J by 8 bases, with 11 bases left in between. Germline V gene sequence: CDR1 SGHVS, CDR2 FQNEAQ. The length of the CDR3 is 13 residues. CDR3 loop: CASSYGPAEKLFF. CDR3 DNA: TGTGCCAGCAGCTATGGACCCGCGGAAAAACTGTTTTTT.